The 15 T cell receptor beta chains below were found in one sample sequenced in a study of Ad26.COV2.S vaccination and SARS-CoV-2 variants. Regarding treatment: some 19 received Ad26.COV2.S at low or high dose, single or two shots; roughly 5 received placebo; per-sample allocation not given. The samples date from day 63 after the first vaccine or placebo injection. Only in-frame clones appear in the TCRdb table, and some are missing; sequencing was by immunoSEQ multiplex PCR. The sample has hundreds of thousands of clones, around 86% seen once. The sequences come from peripheral blood, collected in a trial of Ad26.COV2.S vaccine versus placebo. The origin of the receptors is a person aged 18 to 65 who received the Ad26.COV2.S COVID-19 vaccine or a placebo.

This sequence joins TRBV4-2 and TRBJ1-4; the D is unclear. Germline V lookup: CDR1 LGHNA, CDR2 YNFKEQ. Deletions cut 4 bases from V and 2 bases from J, with 14 bases between. The CDR3 totals 16 residues. The CDR3 loop reads CASSPTRIATNEKLFF. DNA of the CDR3: TGTGCCAGCAGCCCGACTCGGATTGCGACTAATGAAAAACTGTTTTTT.

This chain uses TRBV7-9 with TRBJ1-2; perhaps TRBD1 as D (5 bases). Germline CDR1 SEHNR, CDR2 FQNEAQ (reference sequence). V was shortened by 8 bases and J by 7 bases, with 17 bases between the two germline ends. The CDR3 contains 13 residues. Here the CDR3 DNA reads TGTGCCAGCCCCTTGGACCCTGGGGGTGGCTACACCTTC. As protein: CASPLDPGGGYTF.

This chain joins TRBV30 and TRBJ1-2; no clear D gene. V was clipped by 1 base and J by 2 bases, with 8 bases between them. The length of the CDR3 is 13 residues. Germline loops: CDR1 GTSNPN, CDR2 SVGIG (reference sequence). CDR3 amino acids: CAWSGVENYGYTF. Written as DNA, the CDR3 is TGTGCCTGGAGTGGAGTAGAAAACTATGGCTACACCTTC.

Only a few counts were recorded for this clone. This sequence joins TRBV19 and TRBJ2-2; TRBD2 matches 12 bases. Losses at the gene ends were 5 bases for V and 6 bases for J; bases not matched to a gene: 7. This CDR3 has 16 residues. Germline V gene lookup returns CDR1 LNHDA and CDR2 SQIVND (reference sequence). The CDR3 loop is CASSETSGGFPGELFF. The CDR3 nucleotides are TGTGCCAGTAGTGAGACTAGCGGGGGATTTCCCGGGGAGCTGTTTTTT.

V usage is TRBV6-5 and J usage is TRBJ2-7; 9 bases align to TRBD2. After removal of 0 bases from V and 5 bases from J, the junction contained 5 bases not matched to a gene. The germline CDR1 and CDR2 sequences are MNHEY and SVGAGI. This CDR3 has 15 residues. The CDR3 region has the DNA TGTGCCAGCAGTTACTCCCAGCGGGGGGCCCACGAGCAGTACTTC. Translation: CASSYSQRGAHEQYF.

This clone occurred a few times. This chain joins TRBV4-2 and TRBJ1-2, with TRBD1 as a possible D gene (6 bases). Per the germline V gene, CDR1 is LGHNA and CDR2 is YNFKEQ. V lost 0 bases and J 0 bases, leaving 14 bases between the germline ends. The CDR3 runs to 17 residues. In DNA, the CDR3 is TGTGCCAGCAGCCAAGATCAGGGCAGGGGCTCTAACTATGGCTACACCTTC. Protein sequence: CASSQDQGRGSNYGYTF.

The chain joins TRBV6-5 to TRBJ1-4, with D uncertain. Between the trimmed V and J ends, which lost 6 bases and 5 bases, there was a span of 10 bases. The CDR3 consists of 13 residues. Germline V gene sequence: CDR1 MNHEY, CDR2 SVGAGI. The DNA of the CDR3 is TGTGCCAGCAGCGAGAACCCGAATGAAAAACTGTTTTTT. Translated: CASSENPNEKLFF.

J is TRBJ2-7 and V is TRBV5-1, with TRBD1 as a possible D gene (6 bases). V dropped 4 bases and J dropped 5 bases, with 13 bases sitting between them. The germline CDR1 and CDR2 sequences are SGHRS and YFSETQ. The CDR3 totals 13 residues. The CDR3 region has the DNA TGCGCCAGCAGCCACGGGACACCCCACGAGCAGTACTTC. This gives the protein CASSHGTPHEQYF.

The chain employs TRBV24-1 and TRBJ2-3, with 11 bases matching TRBD2. This CDR3 has 17 residues. Per the germline V gene, CDR1 is KGHDR and CDR2 is SFDVKD. V was pared by 2 bases and J by 1 base, with 4 bases of the junction left unmatched. CDR3 in amino acids: CATSDYPTSGGTDTQYF. The DNA for the CDR3 is TGTGCCACCAGTGATTACCCGACTAGCGGGGGCACAGATACGCAGTATTTT.

This chain connects TRBV14 to TRBJ1-6; 7 bases map to TRBD1. Germline loops: CDR1 SGHDN, CDR2 FVKESK. The CDR3 loop spans 16 amino acids. V shed 5 bases and J 1 base; nucleotides not matched to a gene: 5. The CDR3 sequence: CASSADRVSYNSPLHF. CDR3 coding DNA: TGTGCCAGCAGCGCCGACAGGGTGTCCTATAATTCACCCCTCCACTTT.

Here the CDR3 DNA reads TGTGCCAGCAGTTACTCGATAGGGGCTTGGAACACTGAAGCTTTCTTT. Amino acid sequence: CASSYSIGAWNTEAFF. This sequence joins TRBV6-5 and TRBJ1-1; possibly TRBD1 for D (5 bases). CDR3 length: 16 amino acids. CDR1 and CDR2 (germline): MNHEY, SVGAGI. Trimming removed 0 bases at V and 1 base at J, with 12 bases between.

V usage is TRBV12-5 and J usage is TRBJ2-3; D call uncertain. V was cut by 2 bases and J by 1 base, with 13 bases left in between. This CDR3 is built from 16 residues. The germline CDR1 and CDR2 sequences are LGHNT and FRNRAP. CDR3 nucleotides: TGTGCTAGTGGTTTGCCTTTGGGATGGGGCACAGATACGCAGTATTTT. Translation gives CASGLPLGWGTDTQYF. The whole variable domain, filled in from reference TRBV12-5 and TRBJ2-3, reads DARVTQTPRHKVTEMGQEVTMRCQPILGHNTVFWYRQTMMQGLELLAYFRNRAPLDDSGMPKDRFSAEMPDATLATLKIQPSEPRDSAVYFCASGLPLGWGTDTQYFGPGTRLTVL.

The chain employs TRBV11-3 and TRBJ2-5; D could derive from TRBD1 or TRBD2 (5 bases each). The CDR3 spans 14 residues. V shed 1 base and J shed 5 bases, with 11 bases lying between them. The germline V gene encodes CDR1 SGHNT and CDR2 YENEEA. CDR3 coding DNA: TGTGCCAGCAGCTTAGGAGGGGTTGGGGAGACCCAGTACTTC. The encoded protein is CASSLGGVGETQYF.

This clone occurred once. The chain has TRBV9 and TRBJ1-4; a weak D match, TRBD1 (6 bases). From germline, CDR1 is SGDLS and CDR2 YYNGEE. The length of the CDR3 is 14 residues. Trimming took 0 bases from V and 5 from J, leaving 8 bases between them. CDR3 sequence: CASSVEGENEKLFF. The CDR3 nucleotides are TGTGCCAGCAGCGTAGAGGGGGAGAATGAAAAACTGTTTTTT.

The genes are TRBV5-6 and TRBJ2-7; D not certain. This CDR3 is built from 14 residues. Trimming pared 3 bases from V and 0 bases from J, leaving 10 bases between. Germline values: CDR1 SGHDT, CDR2 YYEEEE. CDR3 region: CASSYRTVSYEQYF. CDR3 sequence (DNA): TGTGCCAGCAGCTATCGGACGGTCTCCTACGAGCAGTACTTC.